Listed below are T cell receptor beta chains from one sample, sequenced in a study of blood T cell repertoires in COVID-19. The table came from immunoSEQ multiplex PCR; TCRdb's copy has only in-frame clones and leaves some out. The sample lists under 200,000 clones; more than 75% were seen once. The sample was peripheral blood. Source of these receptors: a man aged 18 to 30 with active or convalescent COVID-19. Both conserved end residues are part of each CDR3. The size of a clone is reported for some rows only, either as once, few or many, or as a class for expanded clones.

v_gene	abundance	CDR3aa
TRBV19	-	CASSSSRGQETQYF
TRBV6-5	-	CASSGQNYGYTF
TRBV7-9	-	CASSFSETQYF
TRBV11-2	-	CASSLNNEAFF
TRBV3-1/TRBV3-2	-	CASSQVPGGYGEQYF
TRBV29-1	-	CSVETPSGTGPVTF
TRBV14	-	CASSQGFRETQYF
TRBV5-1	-	CASSLAGQGRSPLHF
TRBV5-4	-	CASSFEEGWPYTEAFF
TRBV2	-	CASRDGSSYNEQFF
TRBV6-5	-	CASWAGLYSPLHF
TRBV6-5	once	CASSYGQAPGNTIYF
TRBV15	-	CATSRSQLLDDSFKGYTF
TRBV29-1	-	CSSGSQSGYTF
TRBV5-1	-	CASSVDSNQPQHF
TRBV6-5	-	CASSYTDRAEQPQHF
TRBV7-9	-	CASSLSNYGYTF
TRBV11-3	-	CASRFTGGTNTQYF
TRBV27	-	CASSFIQDEKLFF
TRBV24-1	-	CATHTGFPTYEQYF
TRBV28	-	CASSLGQGVYGYTF
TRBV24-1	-	CATSDVGRTEAFF
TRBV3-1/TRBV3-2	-	CASSPGTGRLGANVLTF
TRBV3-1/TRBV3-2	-	CASSQEGRGNNQPQHF
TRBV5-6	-	CASIPGGAYNEQFF
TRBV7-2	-	CASSSRGTGELFF
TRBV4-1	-	CASSQDSSGRSYNEQFF
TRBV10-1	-	CANRVAGANVLTF
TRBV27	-	CASSWAENTEAFF
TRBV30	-	CAWETALEAFF
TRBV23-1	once	CASSRFSGANVLTF
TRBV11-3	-	CASSRTGVEQYF
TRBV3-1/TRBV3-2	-	CASSQFNRGPSGNTIYF
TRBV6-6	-	CASIPSGTDTQYF
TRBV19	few	CASSMSLGLLNEKLFF